This T cell receptor (beta chain) was recorded in a study of regulatory T cells in long-lasting Graves disease. As for the study in general: Graves' patients, diagnosed recently, had received antithyroid drugs under 3 months.

CDR3 length: 16 residues. Germline V CDR1 and CDR2: SGHNT, YYREEE (reference sequence). The J segment lost 3 bases and the V segment lost 5 bases, leaving 7 bases of the junction unmatched. The authors built TCR beta libraries using iRepertoire HTBI primers and Arm-PCR of CDR3 regions. MiXCR, applied by TCRdb to the multiplex PCR reads, yields one record per CDR3 protein. The sample has fewer than 650,000 distinct CDR3 sequences; about 15% are singletons. Findings and limits, study-wide: It was possible that the small sample size reduced accuracy.

Details on this clonotype: Its matching antigen is unknown.

Noted time point: newly diagnosed GD, antithyroid drugs for less than 3 months. The TCR library was made from RNA extracted from PBMCs. These same data were also listed under a study on T cells in Graves' hyperthyroidism and ophthalmopathy. That paper adds: RT-PCR in the first round (using the HTBI primer set) targeted the TCR CDR3.

Here the sequenced sample was peripheral blood mononuclear cells (PBMCs), taken at new diagnosis, from a patient treated with antithyroid drugs. The V call is TRBV5-4, the J call TRBJ2-5; 13 positions match TRBD2. This sequence was found in a woman aged 25 to 39 with Graves disease. The CDR3 protein is CASSGLAGVGEETQYF. The CDR3, as DNA: TGTGCCAGCAGTGGACTAGCGGGAGTTGGGGAAGAGACCCAGTACTTC.